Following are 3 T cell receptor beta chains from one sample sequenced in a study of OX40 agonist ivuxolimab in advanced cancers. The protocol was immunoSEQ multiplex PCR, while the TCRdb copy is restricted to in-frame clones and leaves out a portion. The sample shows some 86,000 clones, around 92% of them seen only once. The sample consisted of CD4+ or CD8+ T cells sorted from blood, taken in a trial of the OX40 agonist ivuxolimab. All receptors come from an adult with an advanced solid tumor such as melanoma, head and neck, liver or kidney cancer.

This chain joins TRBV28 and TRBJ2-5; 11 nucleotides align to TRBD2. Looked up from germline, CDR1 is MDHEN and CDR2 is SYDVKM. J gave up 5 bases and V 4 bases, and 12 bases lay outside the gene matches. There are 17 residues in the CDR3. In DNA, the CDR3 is TGTGCCAGCAGTTGGGGACTAGCGGTTATATTAGGGGAGACCCAGTACTTC. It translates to CASSWGLAVILGETQYF.

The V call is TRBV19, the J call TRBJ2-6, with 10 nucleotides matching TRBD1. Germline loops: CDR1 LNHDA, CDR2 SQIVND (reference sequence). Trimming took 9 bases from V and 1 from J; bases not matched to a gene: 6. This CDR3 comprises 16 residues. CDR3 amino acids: CASPGQGLSGANVLTF. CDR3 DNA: TGTGCCAGCCCGGGACAGGGGCTTTCTGGGGCCAACGTCCTGACTTTC.

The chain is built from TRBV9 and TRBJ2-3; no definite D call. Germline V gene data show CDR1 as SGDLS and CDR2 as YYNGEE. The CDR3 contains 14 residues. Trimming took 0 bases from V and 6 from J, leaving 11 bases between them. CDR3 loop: CASSVAVRSDTQYF. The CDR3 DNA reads TGTGCCAGCAGCGTAGCCGTCCGGTCGGATACGCAGTATTTT.